These 8 T cell receptor beta chains originate from one sample sequenced in a study of PD-L1 blockade in urothelial cancer. Sequencing used immunoSEQ multiplex PCR; TCRdb keeps in-frame clones, though not all of them. The sample holds some 77,000 clones; around 90% are singletons and the top ten take roughly 5.7%. The sequencing used PBMCs, collected around atezolizumab (anti-PD-L1) treatment. The receptors were gathered from a woman in her sixties or seventies with urothelial cancer.

This chain uses TRBV30 with TRBJ2-7; 8 positions match TRBD1. Germline assignment: CDR1 GTSNPN and CDR2 SVGIG (reference sequence). J was trimmed by 4 bases and V by 1 base; bases with no gene match: 3. CDR3 size: 13 residues. Written as DNA, the CDR3 is TGTGCCTGGAGTGGGACAGGGCGGTACGAGCAGTACTTC. It is translated as CAWSGTGRYEQYF.

V gene TRBV9 combines with J gene TRBJ1-4, with TRBD1 identical over 8 bases. The V segment lost 0 bases and the J segment 7 bases; nucleotides outside the gene matches: 5. CDR1 is SGDLS, CDR2 YYNGEE, per germline. The CDR3 consists of 15 residues. CDR3 in DNA: TGTGCCAGCAGCGTAGGCACAGGGGGGATTGAAAAACTGTTTTTT. Amino acid sequence: CASSVGTGGIEKLFF.

The genes are TRBV7-7 and TRBJ1-2; tentative D call: TRBD1 (5 bases). This CDR3 has 15 residues. From germline, CDR1 is SSHAT and CDR2 FNYEAQ (reference sequence). V was pared by 0 bases and J by 3 bases, with 11 bases between. Here the CDR3 reads CASSLAWGRDYGYTF. The CDR3, as DNA: TGTGCCAGCAGCTTAGCGTGGGGCAGGGACTATGGCTACACCTTC.

V gene TRBV10-1 combines with J gene TRBJ1-2; possibly TRBD1 for D (6 bases). The CDR3 has 13 amino acids. Trimming pared 4 bases from V and 7 bases from J, leaving 13 bases between. CDR1 WNHNN and CDR2 SYGVQD come from the germline V gene (reference sequence). CDR3 coding DNA: TGCGCCAGCAGTGGGACAGCCTCGTCTGGCTACACCTTC. Amino acid sequence: CASSGTASSGYTF.

This CDR3 reads CASSNQGAADQPQHF. CDR3 bases: TGTGCCAGCAGTAACCAGGGGGCCGCCGATCAGCCCCAGCATTTT. The chain uses TRBV28 and TRBJ1-5, with 8 bases aligning to TRBD1. Germline V gene lookup returns CDR1 MDHEN and CDR2 SYDVKM. The junction had 8 bases not matched to a gene; V was cut back by 5 bases and J by 5 bases. The length of the CDR3 is 15 residues.

The genes are TRBV6-1 and TRBJ1-1, with 8 bases identical to TRBD1. V was pared by 3 bases and J by 4 bases, with 7 bases of the junction left unmatched. The CDR3 length is 15 residues. Germline V gene sequence: CDR1 MNHNS, CDR2 SASEGT. The CDR3 here is CASSDSGQESTEAFF. CDR3 DNA: TGTGCCAGCAGTGATTCGGGACAGGAAAGCACTGAAGCTTTCTTT.

This chain links TRBV9 with TRBJ2-7; 9 bases are shared with TRBD1. Germline lookup yields CDR1 SGDLS and CDR2 YYNGEE. J was trimmed by 6 bases and V by 4 bases; bases with no gene match: 8. The CDR3 has 14 residues. The CDR3 DNA reads TGTGCCAGCAGCCCGCGGACAGGGGTTATCGAGCAGTACTTC. It is translated as CASSPRTGVIEQYF.

The count of this clone is one. The chain joins TRBV7-8 to TRBJ1-6; D is undetermined. The V gene's germline CDR1 is SGHVS and CDR2 FQNEAQ. This CDR3 contains 14 residues. Trimming left V 0 bases short and J 8 bases short, with 8 bases between. Here the CDR3 reads CASSLAQKYSPLHF. The DNA of the CDR3 is TGTGCCAGCAGCTTAGCGCAGAAGTATTCACCCCTCCACTTT.